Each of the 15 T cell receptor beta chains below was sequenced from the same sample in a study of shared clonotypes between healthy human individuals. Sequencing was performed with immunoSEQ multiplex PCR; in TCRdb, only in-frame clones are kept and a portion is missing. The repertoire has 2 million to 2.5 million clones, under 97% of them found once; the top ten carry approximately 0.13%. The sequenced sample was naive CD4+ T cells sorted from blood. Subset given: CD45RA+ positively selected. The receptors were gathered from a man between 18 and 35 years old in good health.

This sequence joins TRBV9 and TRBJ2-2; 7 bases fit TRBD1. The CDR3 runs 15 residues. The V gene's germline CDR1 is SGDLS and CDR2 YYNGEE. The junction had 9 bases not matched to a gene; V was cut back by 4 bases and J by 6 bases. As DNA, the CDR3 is TGTGCCAGCAGCTATGGGCAGGGGGTACCCGGGGAGCTGTTTTTT. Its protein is CASSYGQGVPGELFF.

Here the CDR3 reads CASRQGPNTGELFF. CDR3 in DNA: TGTGCCAGCCGCCAGGGACCTAACACCGGGGAGCTGTTTTTT. V and J are TRBV19 and TRBJ2-2, with D tentatively TRBD1 or TRBD2 (5 bases each). V was pared by 9 bases and J by 2 bases, with 13 bases between. CDR3 length: 14 residues. Germline V gene lookup returns CDR1 LNHDA and CDR2 SQIVND (reference sequence).

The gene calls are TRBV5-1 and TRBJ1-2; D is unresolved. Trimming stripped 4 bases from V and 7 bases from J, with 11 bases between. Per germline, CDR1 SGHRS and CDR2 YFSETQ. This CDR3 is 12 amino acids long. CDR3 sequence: CASSDATRGYTF. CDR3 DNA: TGCGCCAGCAGCGACGCGACCCGTGGCTACACCTTC.

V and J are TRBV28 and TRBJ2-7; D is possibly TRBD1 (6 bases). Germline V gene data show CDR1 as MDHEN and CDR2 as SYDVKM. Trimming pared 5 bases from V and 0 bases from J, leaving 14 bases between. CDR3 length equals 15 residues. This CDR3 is CASSLTGLSSYEQYF. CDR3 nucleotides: TGTGCCAGCAGTCTAACAGGGTTAAGCTCCTACGAGCAGTACTTC.

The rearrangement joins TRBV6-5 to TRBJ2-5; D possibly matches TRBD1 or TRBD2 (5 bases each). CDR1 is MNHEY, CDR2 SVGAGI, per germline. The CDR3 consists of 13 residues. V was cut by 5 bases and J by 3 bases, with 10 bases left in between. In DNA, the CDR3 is TGTGCCAGCAGTCGAGGGGTTGAAGAGACCCAGTACTTC. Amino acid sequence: CASSRGVEETQYF.

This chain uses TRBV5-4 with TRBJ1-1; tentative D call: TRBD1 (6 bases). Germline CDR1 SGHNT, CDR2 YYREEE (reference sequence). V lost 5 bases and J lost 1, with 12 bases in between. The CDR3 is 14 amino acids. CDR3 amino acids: CASRFETGNTEAFF. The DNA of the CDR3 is TGTGCCAGCAGATTCGAGACAGGGAACACTGAAGCTTTCTTT.

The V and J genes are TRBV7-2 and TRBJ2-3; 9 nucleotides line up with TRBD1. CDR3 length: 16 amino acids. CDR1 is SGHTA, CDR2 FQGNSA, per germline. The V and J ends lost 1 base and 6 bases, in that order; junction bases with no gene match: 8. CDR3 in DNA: TGTGCCAGCAGCTTAGGGGACAGGGTAATATCGGATACGCAGTATTTT. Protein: CASSLGDRVISDTQYF.

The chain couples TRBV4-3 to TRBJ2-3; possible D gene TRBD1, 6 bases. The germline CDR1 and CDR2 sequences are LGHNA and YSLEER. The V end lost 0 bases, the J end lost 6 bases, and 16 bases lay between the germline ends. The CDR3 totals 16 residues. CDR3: CASSQDGEGVWDTQYF. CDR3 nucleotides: TGCGCCAGCAGCCAAGATGGAGAGGGGGTATGGGATACGCAGTATTTT.

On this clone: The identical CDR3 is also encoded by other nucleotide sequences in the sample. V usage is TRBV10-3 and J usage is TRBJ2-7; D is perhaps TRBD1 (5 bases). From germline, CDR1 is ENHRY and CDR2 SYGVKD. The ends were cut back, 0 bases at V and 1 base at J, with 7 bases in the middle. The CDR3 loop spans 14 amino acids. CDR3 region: CAISESTDSYEQYF. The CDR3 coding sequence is TGTGCCATCAGTGAGTCGACAGATTCCTACGAGCAGTACTTC.

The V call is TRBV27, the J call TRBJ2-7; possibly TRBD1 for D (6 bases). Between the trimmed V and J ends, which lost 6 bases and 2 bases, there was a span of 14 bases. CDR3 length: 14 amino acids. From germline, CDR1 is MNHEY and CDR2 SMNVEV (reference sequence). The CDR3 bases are TGTGCCAGCAGCAAACTGACAGGTACCTACGAGCAGTACTTC. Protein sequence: CASSKLTGTYEQYF.

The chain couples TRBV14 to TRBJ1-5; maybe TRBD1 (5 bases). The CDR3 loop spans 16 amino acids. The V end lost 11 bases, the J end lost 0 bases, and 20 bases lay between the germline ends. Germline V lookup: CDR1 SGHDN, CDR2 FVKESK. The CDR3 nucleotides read TGTGCCCCCTGGGGGGGGGAGGTATATAGCAATCAGCCCCAGCATTTT. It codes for CAPWGGEVYSNQPQHF. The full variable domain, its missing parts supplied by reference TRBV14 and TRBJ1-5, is EAGVTQFPSHSVIEKGQTVTLRCDPISGHDNLYWYRRVMGKEIKFLLHFVKESKQDESGMPNNRFLAERTGGTYSTLKVQPAELEDSGVYFCAPWGGEVYSNQPQHFGDGTRLSIL.

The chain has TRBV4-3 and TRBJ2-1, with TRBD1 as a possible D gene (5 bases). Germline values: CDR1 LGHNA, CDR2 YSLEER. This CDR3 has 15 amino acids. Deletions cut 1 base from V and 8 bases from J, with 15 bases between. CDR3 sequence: CASSQANRGRDEQFF. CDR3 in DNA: TGCGCCAGCAGCCAAGCTAACCGCGGCAGGGATGAGCAGTTCTTC.

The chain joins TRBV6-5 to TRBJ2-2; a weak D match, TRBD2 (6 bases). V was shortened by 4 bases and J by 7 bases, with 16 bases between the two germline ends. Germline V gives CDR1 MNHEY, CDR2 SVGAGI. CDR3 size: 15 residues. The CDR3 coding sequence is TGTGCCAGCAGTTCCCCCGGGACTCGGGGCGGGGAGCTGTTTTTT. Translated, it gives CASSSPGTRGGELFF.

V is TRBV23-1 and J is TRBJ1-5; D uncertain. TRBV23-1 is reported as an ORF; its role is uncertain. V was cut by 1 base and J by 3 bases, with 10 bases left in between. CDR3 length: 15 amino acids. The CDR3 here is CASSQLERVNQPQHF. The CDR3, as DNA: TGCGCCAGCAGTCAATTAGAACGGGTCAATCAGCCCCAGCATTTT.

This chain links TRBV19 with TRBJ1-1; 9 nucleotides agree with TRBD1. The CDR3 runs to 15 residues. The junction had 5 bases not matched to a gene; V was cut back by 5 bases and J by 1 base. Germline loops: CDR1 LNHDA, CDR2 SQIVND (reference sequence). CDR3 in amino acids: CASSSGTGSNTEAFF. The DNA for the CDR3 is TGTGCCAGTAGTTCCGGGACAGGGTCGAACACTGAAGCTTTCTTT.